These T cell receptor beta chains were read from a single sample in a study of blood T cells in healthy people across ages. TCRdb redid the calling of the 5' RACE reads with MiXCR, one entry per CDR3 protein. The repertoire includes about 970,000 distinct CDR3 sequences, 51% of them detected once, and 20% to 25% sits in the top ten. Sequenced material: blood. The receptor source for this set is a woman in her fifties or sixties in good health. CDR3s include the opening cysteine and the closing phenylalanine or tryptophan. The order of the fields is CDR3 protein, CDR3 DNA, D gene, clone size, V gene, J gene, CDR3 length. D genes are given only for firm matches. Size is omitted from some rows. Given values are once, few, many or a class for expanded clones.

cdr3_aa: CSAPGSSYEQYF
cdr3_nt: TGCAGTGCCCCAGGGAGTTCCTACGAGCAGTACTTC
d_call: .
clone_size: once
v_call: TRBV20-1
j_call: TRBJ2-7
cdr3_length: 12

cdr3_aa: CASRRDRAETQYF
cdr3_nt: TGCGCCAGCAGGCGGGACAGGGCGGAGACCCAGTACTTC
d_call: TRBD1
clone_size: .
v_call: TRBV5-1
j_call: TRBJ2-5
cdr3_length: 13

cdr3_aa: CSASPSPGYNEQFF
cdr3_nt: TGCAGTGCTAGCCCCTCCCCGGGTTACAATGAGCAGTTCTTC
d_call: .
clone_size: .
v_call: TRBV20-1
j_call: TRBJ2-1
cdr3_length: 14

cdr3_aa: CASSRTGELVHEQYF
cdr3_nt: TGTGCCAGCAGCCGGACAGGGGAGTTGGTCCACGAGCAGTACTTC
d_call: TRBD1
clone_size: .
v_call: TRBV12-3/TRBV12-4
j_call: TRBJ2-7
cdr3_length: 15

cdr3_aa: CASSPSGTGSYNSPLHF
cdr3_nt: TGTGCCAGCAGCCCGAGCGGGACAGGGTCCTATAATTCACCCCTCCACTTT
d_call: TRBD1
clone_size: .
v_call: TRBV28
j_call: TRBJ1-6
cdr3_length: 17

cdr3_aa: CASTLLAGGSYEQYF
cdr3_nt: TGTGCCAGCACTCTACTAGCGGGAGGGTCATACGAGCAGTACTTC
d_call: TRBD2
clone_size: .
v_call: TRBV6-2/TRBV6-3
j_call: TRBJ2-7
cdr3_length: 15

cdr3_aa: CASRLSGANVLTF
cdr3_nt: TGTGCCAGCAGACTCTCTGGGGCCAACGTCCTGACTTTC
d_call: .
clone_size: many
v_call: TRBV12-3/TRBV12-4
j_call: TRBJ2-6
cdr3_length: 13

cdr3_aa: CSVGGGPNSGRCTQYF
cdr3_nt: TGCAGCGTTGGAGGAGGTCCGAATAGCGGGAGATGCACGCAGTATTTT
d_call: TRBD2
clone_size: .
v_call: TRBV29-1
j_call: TRBJ2-3
cdr3_length: 16

cdr3_aa: CASSEYGGTFYNEQYF
cdr3_nt: TGTGCCAGTAGTGAATACGGGGGGACCTTCTACAATGAGCAGTACTTC
d_call: TRBD2
clone_size: .
v_call: TRBV25-1
j_call: TRBJ2-5
cdr3_length: 16

cdr3_aa: CASSSDGRQSSYEQYF
cdr3_nt: TGTGCCAGCAGTTCCGATGGGCGACAAAGCTCCTACGAGCAGTACTTC
d_call: .
clone_size: .
v_call: TRBV28
j_call: TRBJ2-7
cdr3_length: 16

cdr3_aa: CAISEPGASGGSEQYF
cdr3_nt: TGTGCCATCAGTGAACCCGGGGCTAGCGGGGGATCCGAGCAGTACTTC
d_call: TRBD2
clone_size: .
v_call: TRBV10-3
j_call: TRBJ2-7
cdr3_length: 16

cdr3_aa: CSVEGWSKQNYGYTF
cdr3_nt: TGCAGCGTTGAAGGCTGGAGTAAGCAGAACTATGGCTACACCTTC
d_call: .
clone_size: .
v_call: TRBV29-1
j_call: TRBJ1-2
cdr3_length: 15

cdr3_aa: CASSLTGGWTPLHF
cdr3_nt: TGTGCCAGCAGTCTGACAGGGGGCTGGACACCCCTCCACTTT
d_call: TRBD1
clone_size: .
v_call: TRBV27
j_call: TRBJ1-6
cdr3_length: 14

cdr3_aa: CASTFLDRGKDEQFF
cdr3_nt: TGTGCCAGCACCTTCCTGGACAGGGGGAAGGATGAGCAGTTCTTC
d_call: TRBD1
clone_size: .
v_call: TRBV28
j_call: TRBJ2-1
cdr3_length: 15

cdr3_aa: CASSRGLSNTDTQYF
cdr3_nt: TGTGCCAGCAGTAGGGGACTCTCCAACACAGATACGCAGTATTTT
d_call: .
clone_size: .
v_call: TRBV6-2/TRBV6-3
j_call: TRBJ2-3
cdr3_length: 15